This T cell receptor beta chain comes out of a study of cytomegalovirus exposure and HLA in healthy donors. Study context: Some 180 million T cells yielded 117 million unique TCR beta sequences in earlier analysis. General observations from the study: Published work reported that the classifier diagnosed cytomegalovirus status with high specificity and sensitivity. Compared with the approximately 680-donor mean, an Asian-associated ancestry cluster reportedly had fewer N-insertions, according to a later analysis.

To note about this clone: What it binds is unknown.

In the PCR, 60 Vbeta and 13 Jbeta primers were used. Sequencing was performed with immunoSEQ multiplex PCR; in TCRdb, only in-frame clones are kept and a portion is missing. Among approximately 50,000 clones, about 83% were seen once, and the ten largest hold 3.5% to 5%. J was trimmed by 0 bases and V by 0 bases; bases with no gene match: 2. The CDR3 has 16 residues. Germline V gene lookup returns CDR1 SGHRS and CDR2 YFSETQ. Sequenced sample: PBMCs. The chain is built from TRBV5-1 and TRBJ2-2; 7 bases fit TRBD1. This clonotype was obtained from a man aged 25 to 40 in good health and CMV-seronegative. The CDR3: CASSLGDSANTGELFF. The CDR3 DNA reads as TGCGCCAGCAGCTTGGGGGACAGCGCGAACACCGGGGAGCTGTTTTTT.